This TCR beta chain is drawn from a study of T cell changes during pregnancy in multiple sclerosis. Produced via immunoSEQ multiplex PCR; TCRdb's table is partial and in-frame only. Of more than 80,000 clones in the sample, over 80% were seen once. This CDR3 is 14 amino acids long. The germline gives CDR1 SQVTM, CDR2 ANQGSEA. Trimming removed 5 bases from V and 0 bases from J, with 11 bases in between. The material was PBMCs, obtained in the first trimester of pregnancy. The rearrangement joins TRBV29-1 to TRBJ2-1; D not certain. The clonotype originates from a female donor in good health, serving as a control in a pregnancy study. Some clones in this sample may be carry-over from other donors' samples. CDR3 nucleotide sequence: TGCAGCGTTCCACCGACTGACTCCTACAATGAGCAGTTCTTC. This encodes CSVPPTDSYNEQFF.